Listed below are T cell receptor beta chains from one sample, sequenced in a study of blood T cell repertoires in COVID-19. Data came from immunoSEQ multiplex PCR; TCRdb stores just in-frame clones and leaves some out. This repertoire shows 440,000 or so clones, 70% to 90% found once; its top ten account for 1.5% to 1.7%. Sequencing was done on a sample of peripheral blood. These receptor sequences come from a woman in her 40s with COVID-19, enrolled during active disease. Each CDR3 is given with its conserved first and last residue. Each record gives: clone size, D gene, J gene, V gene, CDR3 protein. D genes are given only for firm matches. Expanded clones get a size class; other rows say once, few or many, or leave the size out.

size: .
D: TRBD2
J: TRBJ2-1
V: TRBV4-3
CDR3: CASSPRPAGGEQFF

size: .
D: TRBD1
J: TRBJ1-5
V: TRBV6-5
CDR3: CASSLTGVRNQPQHF

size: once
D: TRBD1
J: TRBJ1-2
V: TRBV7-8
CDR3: CASSLRATGVGYGYTF

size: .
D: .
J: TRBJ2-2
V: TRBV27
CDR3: CASSLSATGELFF

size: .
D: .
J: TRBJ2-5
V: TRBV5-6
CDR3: CASSLILAPAQYF

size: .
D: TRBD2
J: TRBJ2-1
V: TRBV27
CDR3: CASSLRGTSGPYNEQFF

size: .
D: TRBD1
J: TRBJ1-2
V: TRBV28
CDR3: CASSRTGDGYTF

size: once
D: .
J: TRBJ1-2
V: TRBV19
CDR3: CASSPQGAYGYTF

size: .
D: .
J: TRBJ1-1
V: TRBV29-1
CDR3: CSVELAREAFF

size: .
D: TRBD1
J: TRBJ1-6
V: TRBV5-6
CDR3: CASSSQIPQGVISPLHF

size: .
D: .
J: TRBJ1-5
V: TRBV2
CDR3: CASSRTMDQPQHF

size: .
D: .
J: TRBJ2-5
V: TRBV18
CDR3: CASSQGPGIGETQYF

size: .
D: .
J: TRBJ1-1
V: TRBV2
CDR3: CASSEENSLDTEAFF

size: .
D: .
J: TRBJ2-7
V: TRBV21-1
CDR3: CASLTGSSYEQYF

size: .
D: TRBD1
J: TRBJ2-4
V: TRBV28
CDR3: CASLPPPGQGDKKNIQYF

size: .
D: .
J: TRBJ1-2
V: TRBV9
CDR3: CASSNNQGAHYGYTF

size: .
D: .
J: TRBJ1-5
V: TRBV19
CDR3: CASSYRGGPQHF

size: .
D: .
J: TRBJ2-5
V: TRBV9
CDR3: CASSVGGTQETQYF

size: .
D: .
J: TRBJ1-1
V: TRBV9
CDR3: CASSVLSGGGRGLNTEAFF

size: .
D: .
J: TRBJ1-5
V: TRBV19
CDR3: CASGSHRGNQPQHF

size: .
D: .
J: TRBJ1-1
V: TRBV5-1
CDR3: CASSLGAIIQGGNTEAFF

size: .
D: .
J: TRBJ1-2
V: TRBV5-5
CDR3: CASSLDRTYGYTF

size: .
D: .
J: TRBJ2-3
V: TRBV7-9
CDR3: CASSTRTDTQYF

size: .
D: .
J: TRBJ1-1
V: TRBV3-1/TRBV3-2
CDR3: CASSQAAGALNTEAFF

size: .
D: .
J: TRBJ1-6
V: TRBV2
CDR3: CASSEALGNSPLHF

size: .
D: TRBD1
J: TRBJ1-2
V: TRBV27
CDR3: CASSFRPGGNTGGYTF

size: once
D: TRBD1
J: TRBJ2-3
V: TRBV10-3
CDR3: CAISPTGSDTQYF

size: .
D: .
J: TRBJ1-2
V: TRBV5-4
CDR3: CASTRTDLPFNYGYTF